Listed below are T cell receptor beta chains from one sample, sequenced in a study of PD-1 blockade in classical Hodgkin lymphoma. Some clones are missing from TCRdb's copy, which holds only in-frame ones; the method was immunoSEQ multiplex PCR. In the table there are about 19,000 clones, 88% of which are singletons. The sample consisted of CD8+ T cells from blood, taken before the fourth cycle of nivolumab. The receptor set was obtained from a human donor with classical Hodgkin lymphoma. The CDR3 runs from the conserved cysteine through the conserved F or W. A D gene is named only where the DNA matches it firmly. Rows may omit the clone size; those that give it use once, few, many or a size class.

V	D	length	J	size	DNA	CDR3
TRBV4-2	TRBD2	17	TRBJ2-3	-	TGTGCCCCACGGCGAACTAGCGGGAGTGGGAGCACAGATACGCAGTATTTT	CAPRRTSGSGSTDTQYF
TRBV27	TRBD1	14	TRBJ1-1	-	TGTGCCAGCAGTTTATCACGTGACAGGGTTGAGGCTTTCTTT	CASSLSRDRVEAFF
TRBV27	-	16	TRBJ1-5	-	TGTGCCAGCAGTTTATCCATCGCGAGGGCCCGTCAGCCCCAGCATTTT	CASSLSIARARQPQHF
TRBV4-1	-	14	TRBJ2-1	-	TGCGCCAGCAGCCAGTCCTCACGTTACAATGAGCAGTTCTTC	CASSQSSRYNEQFF
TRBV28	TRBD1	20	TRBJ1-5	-	TGTGCCAGCAGTCTTTACCCGGGACAGGTAAACCCCGATAGCAATCAGCCCCAGCATTTT	CASSLYPGQVNPDSNQPQHF
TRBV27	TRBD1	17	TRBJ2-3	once	TGTGCCAGCAGGGTGACAGGGGGGGGCCCGCACATAGATACGCAGTATTTT	CASRVTGGGPHIDTQYF
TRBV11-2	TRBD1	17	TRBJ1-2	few	TGTGCCAGCAGCTTAACGGGACAGGGGAGGGCTAACTATGGCTACACCTTC	CASSLTGQGRANYGYTF
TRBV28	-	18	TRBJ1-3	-	TGTGCCAGCAGCCCCCTCTTAGTGCGTTCACTCTCTGGAAACACCATATATTTT	CASSPLLVRSLSGNTIYF
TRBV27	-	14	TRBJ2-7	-	TGTGCCAGCAGTATCGGGAGATTTTCCCCCGAGCAGTACTTC	CASSIGRFSPEQYF
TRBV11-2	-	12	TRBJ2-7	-	TGTGCCAGCAGCTTGGACAGTTACGAGCAGTACTTC	CASSLDSYEQYF
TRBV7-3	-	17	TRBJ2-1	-	TGTGCCAGCAGCCCAGGGGTGGTGCCCCCCGTCTACAATGAGCAGTTCTTC	CASSPGVVPPVYNEQFF
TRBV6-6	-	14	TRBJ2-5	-	TGTGCCAGCAGTTTTGGACGGGGAGGAGAGACCCAGTACTTC	CASSFGRGGETQYF
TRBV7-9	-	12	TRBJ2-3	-	TGTGCCAGCAGCTTCTCTACAGATACGCAGTATTTT	CASSFSTDTQYF
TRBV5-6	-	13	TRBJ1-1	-	TGTGCCAGCAGCCCTGGGGTGAGCACTGAAGCTTTCTTT	CASSPGVSTEAFF
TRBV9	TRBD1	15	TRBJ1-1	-	TGTGCCAGCAGCGTAGGGACAGGGGGGATCACTGAAGCTTTCTTT	CASSVGTGGITEAFF
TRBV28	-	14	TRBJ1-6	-	TGTGCCAGCAGATCCGGGACCTTAAATTCACCCCTCCACTTT	CASRSGTLNSPLHF
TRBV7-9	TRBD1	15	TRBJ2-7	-	TGTGCCAGCAGCTCCTCCGGGACAGTCTCATACGAGCAGTACTTC	CASSSSGTVSYEQYF
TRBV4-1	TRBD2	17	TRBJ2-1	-	TGCGCCAGCAGCCAAGTTCAGGGCGGGAGCTCCTACAATGAGCAGTTCTTC	CASSQVQGGSSYNEQFF
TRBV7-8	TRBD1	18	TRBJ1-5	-	TGTGCCAGCAGCCACCGAGGGACAGGGAGACGGGCTGATCAGCCCCAGCATTTT	CASSHRGTGRRADQPQHF
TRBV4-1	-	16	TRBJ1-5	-	TGCGCCAGCAGCCAAGTAACGGGAAGGGGGACAAAGCCCCAGCATTTT	CASSQVTGRGTKPQHF
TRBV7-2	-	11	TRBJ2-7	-	TGTGCCAGCAGCCGCGAGCGTGAGCAGTACTTC	CASSREREQYF
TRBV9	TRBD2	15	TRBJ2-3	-	TGTGCCAGCAGCCTCCAGCGGGAGTCCACAGATACGCAGTATTTT	CASSLQRESTDTQYF
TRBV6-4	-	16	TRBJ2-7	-	TGTGCCAGCAGTGACTCGATGAACCGTCAAGGCTACGAGCAGTACTTC	CASSDSMNRQGYEQYF
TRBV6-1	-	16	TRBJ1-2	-	TGTGCCAGCAGTGATCCCCAGGGTTTCAAAACCTATGGCTACACCTTC	CASSDPQGFKTYGYTF
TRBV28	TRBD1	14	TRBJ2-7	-	TGTGCCAGCAGATCAAAGGACAGGGACTACGAGCAGTACTTC	CASRSKDRDYEQYF
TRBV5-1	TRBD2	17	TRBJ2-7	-	TGCGCCAGCAGCTTGGGGGAGGGGAGAGGTTACTCCTACGAGCAGTACTTC	CASSLGEGRGYSYEQYF
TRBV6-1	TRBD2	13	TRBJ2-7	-	TGTGCCAGCATAGGCGGGAGTTTGAACGAGCAGTACTTC	CASIGGSLNEQYF
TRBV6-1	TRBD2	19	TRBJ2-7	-	TGTGCCAGCAGTGAAGCGCGGGCGGGAGCGGAAATAAGCTCCTACGAGCAGTACTTC	CASSEARAGAEISSYEQYF
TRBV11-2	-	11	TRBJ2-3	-	TGTGCCAGCAGCTTTTCGGATACGCAGTATTTT	CASSFSDTQYF
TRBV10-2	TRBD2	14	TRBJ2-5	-	TGCGCCAGCATCCCCGCGGGAGGGCGGGAGACCCAGTACTTC	CASIPAGGRETQYF
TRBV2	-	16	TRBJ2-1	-	TGTGCCAGCATGGGGGGGCGGATGAGCTCCTACAATGAGCAGTTCTTC	CASMGGRMSSYNEQFF
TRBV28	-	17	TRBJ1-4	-	TGTGCCAGCAGTTTATTTTGGACCCCAGCAACTAATGAAAAACTGTTTTTT	CASSLFWTPATNEKLFF